This T cell receptor (beta chain) was documented in a study of cytomegalovirus exposure and HLA in healthy donors. The length of the CDR3 is 15 residues. CDR1 and CDR2 from the germline V gene are SGHRS and YFSETQ. The junction had 9 bases not matched to a gene; V was cut back by 0 bases and J by 6 bases. The PCR ran on 60 Vbeta and 13 Jbeta primers. Produced via immunoSEQ multiplex PCR; TCRdb's table is partial and in-frame only. The sample has 95,000 to 150,000 clones; under 85% are singletons. This chain links TRBV5-1 with TRBJ2-7; TRBD2 matches at 7 bases. This sequence was found in a woman in her forties or fifties in good health and CMV-seropositive. Sequencing input: PBMCs. The CDR3 sequence: CASSLAERGVGEQYF. DNA for the CDR3: TGCGCCAGCAGCTTGGCTGAGCGGGGAGTAGGCGAGCAGTACTTC.